This TCR beta chain was sequenced for a study of T cells in Graves' hyperthyroidism and ophthalmopathy. Whole-study context: Any treatment followed the collection of peripheral blood at initial diagnosis. Study results and limitations: Classification by a 13 V-J model distinguished ophthalmopathy from stable hyperthyroidism.

Researchers amplified the TCR beta CDR3 regions from RNA transcripts. When the TCR CDR3 underwent first-round RT-PCR, the HTBI primer set was used. TCRdb re-derived calls from the multiplex PCR reads in MiXCR, one entry per CDR3 protein. This table holds more than 300,000 distinct CDR3 sequences, approximately 14% found once. A word on this clonotype: The antigen remains undetermined.

J was trimmed by 16 bases and V by 5 bases; bases with no gene match: 6. The CDR3 length is 11 residues. The study left out patients who had uncontrolled infection, other autoimmune disease, pregnancy or lactation. Diagnosis rested on symptoms, serum thyroxine and TRAb, thyroid ultrasound, and orbital computed tomography. The receptor comes from a woman aged 30 to 39 with Graves' ophthalmopathy. The chain employs TRBV12-3 or TRBV12-4 and TRBJ2-1, with TRBD2 identical over 9 bases. The sample consisted of blood. The CDR3 DNA follows: TGTGCCAGCAGTACCCCTAGCGGGGTTTTCTTC. Encoded protein: CASSTPSGVFF.